This T cell receptor (beta chain) was retrieved from a study of T-cell memory formation after mild COVID-19. cDNA libraries for TCR alpha and TCR beta, carrying sample barcodes and UMIs, came from 5'RACE with constant-segment primers. MiXCR was run by TCRdb on the 5' RACE reads, yielding one entry per CDR3 protein. Of 85,000 to 130,000 distinct CDR3 sequences listed, 15% to 20% are singletons. The V end lost 2 bases, the J end lost 0 bases, and 7 bases lay between the germline ends. Germline values: CDR1 GTSNPN, CDR2 SVGIG (reference sequence). The CDR3 extends over 13 amino acids. This clonotype was detected a few times. Its antigen is still unknown. Regarding the study as a whole: The study detected some responding clones in pre-infection memory, suggesting cross-reactive memory joined.

The genes are TRBV30 and TRBJ1-1; no clear D. The source material was PBMCs or a T cell subset sorted from them (not recorded which). The clonotype originates from an adult woman who had mild COVID-19 (a few samples of this study predate the infection). Cell type and time point are not known. The CDR3 spells CAWSIILNTEAFF. The CDR3 nucleotides read TGTGCCTGGAGTATCATTTTGAACACTGAAGCTTTCTTT.